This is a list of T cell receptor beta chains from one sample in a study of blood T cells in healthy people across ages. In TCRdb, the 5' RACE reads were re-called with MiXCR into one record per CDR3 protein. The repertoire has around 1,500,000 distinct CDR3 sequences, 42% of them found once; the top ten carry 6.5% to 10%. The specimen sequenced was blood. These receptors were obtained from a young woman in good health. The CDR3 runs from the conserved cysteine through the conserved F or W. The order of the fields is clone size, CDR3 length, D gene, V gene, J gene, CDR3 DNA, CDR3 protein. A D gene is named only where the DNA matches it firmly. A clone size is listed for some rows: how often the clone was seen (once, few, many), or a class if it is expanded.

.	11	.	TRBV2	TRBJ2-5	TGTGCCAGCAAAGCGCTGGAGACCCAGTACTTC	CASKALETQYF
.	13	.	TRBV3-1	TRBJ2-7	TGTGCCAGCAGCCGAAAGCCAGGGCTCGAGCAGTACTTC	CASSRKPGLEQYF
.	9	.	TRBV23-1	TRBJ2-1	TGCGCCAGCAGCCAGGGGCAGTTCTTC	CASSQGQFF
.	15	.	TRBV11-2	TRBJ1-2	TGTGCCAGCAGCTTACGGACAAGTCCGAACTATGGCTACACCTTC	CASSLRTSPNYGYTF
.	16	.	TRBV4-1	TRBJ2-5	TGCGCCAGCAGCCAAGGACAAGGGGGGATGCAAGAGACCCAGTACTTC	CASSQGQGGMQETQYF
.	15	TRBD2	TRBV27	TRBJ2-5	TGTGCCAGCAGTTTATCGTTGACGCGGGGGAATGAGCAGTACTTC	CASSLSLTRGNEQYF
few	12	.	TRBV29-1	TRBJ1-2	TGCAGCGTTGACTTAATGACTGAGGGCTACACCTTC	CSVDLMTEGYTF
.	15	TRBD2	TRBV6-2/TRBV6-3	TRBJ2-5	TGTGCCAGCAGTTGGCGGGGGTTGCTGCGAGAGACCCAGTACTTC	CASSWRGLLRETQYF
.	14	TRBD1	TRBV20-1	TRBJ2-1	TGCAGTGCTTACAGGGGGACAGACTACAATGAGCAGTTCTTC	CSAYRGTDYNEQFF
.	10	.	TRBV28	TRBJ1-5	TGTGCCAGCGGAGGGCCGCCCCAGCATTTT	CASGGPPQHF
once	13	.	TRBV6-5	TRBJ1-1	TGTGCCAGCAGTGGGTTGTCTTCGAGGGGGGCTTTCTTT	CASSGLSSRGAFF
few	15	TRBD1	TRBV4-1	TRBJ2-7	TGCGCCAGCAGCCCCAGGGACAGGGGGATGTACGAGCAGTACTTC	CASSPRDRGMYEQYF
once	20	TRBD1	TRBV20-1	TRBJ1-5	TGCAGTGCTAAATCAATTTCCGGGACAGGGATTTTTTCTAGCAATCAGCCCCAGCATTTT	CSAKSISGTGIFSSNQPQHF
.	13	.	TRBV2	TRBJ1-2	.	CAITRSASYGCTF
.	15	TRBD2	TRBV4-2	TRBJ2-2	TGTGCCAGCAGCCCAGGGACTAGCGAGACCGGGGAGCTGTTTTTT	CASSPGTSETGELFF
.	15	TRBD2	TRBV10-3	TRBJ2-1	TGTGCCATCAGTGAGCGACTAGCGGGGAACAATGAGCAGTTCTTC	CAISERLAGNNEQFF
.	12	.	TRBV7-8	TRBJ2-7	TGTGCCAGCAGCATTACTAGCTCTCGGGTGTACTTC	CASSITSSRVYF
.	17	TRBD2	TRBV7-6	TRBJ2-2	TGTGCCAGCAGCTTGACTAGCGGGGCCACGGGCACCGGGGAGCTGTTTTTT	CASSLTSGATGTGELFF